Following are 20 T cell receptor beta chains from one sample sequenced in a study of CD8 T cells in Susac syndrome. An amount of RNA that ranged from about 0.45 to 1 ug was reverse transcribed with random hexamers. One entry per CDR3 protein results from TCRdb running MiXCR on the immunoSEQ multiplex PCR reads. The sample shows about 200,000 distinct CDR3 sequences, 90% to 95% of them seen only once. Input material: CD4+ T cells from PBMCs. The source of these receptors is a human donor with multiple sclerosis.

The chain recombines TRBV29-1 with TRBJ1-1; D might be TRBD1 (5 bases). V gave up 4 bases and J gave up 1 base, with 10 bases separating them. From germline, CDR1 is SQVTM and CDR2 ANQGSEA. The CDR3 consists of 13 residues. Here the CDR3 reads CSVVRGENTEAFF. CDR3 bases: TGCAGCGTTGTTCGGGGGGAGAACACTGAAGCTTTCTTT.

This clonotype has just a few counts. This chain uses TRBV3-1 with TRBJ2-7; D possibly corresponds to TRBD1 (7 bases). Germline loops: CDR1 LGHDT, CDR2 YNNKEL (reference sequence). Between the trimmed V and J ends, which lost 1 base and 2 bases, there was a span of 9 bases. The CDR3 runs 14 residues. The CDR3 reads CASSQGGTAYEQYF. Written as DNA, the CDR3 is TGTGCCAGCAGCCAAGGCGGGACAGCCTACGAGCAGTACTTC.

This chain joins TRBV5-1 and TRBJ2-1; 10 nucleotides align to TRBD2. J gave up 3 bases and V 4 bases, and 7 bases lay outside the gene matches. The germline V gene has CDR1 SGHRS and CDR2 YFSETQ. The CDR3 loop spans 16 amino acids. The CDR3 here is CASSAPPSGGYNEQFF. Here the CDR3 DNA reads TGCGCCAGCAGCGCCCCTCCTAGCGGGGGCTACAATGAGCAGTTCTTC.

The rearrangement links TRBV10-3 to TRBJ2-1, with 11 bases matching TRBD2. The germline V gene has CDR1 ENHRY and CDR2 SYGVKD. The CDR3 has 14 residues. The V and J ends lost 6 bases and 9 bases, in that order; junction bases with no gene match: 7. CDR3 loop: CAIRKTSGNTEQFF. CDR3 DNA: TGTGCCATCAGGAAGACTAGCGGGAACACTGAGCAGTTCTTC.

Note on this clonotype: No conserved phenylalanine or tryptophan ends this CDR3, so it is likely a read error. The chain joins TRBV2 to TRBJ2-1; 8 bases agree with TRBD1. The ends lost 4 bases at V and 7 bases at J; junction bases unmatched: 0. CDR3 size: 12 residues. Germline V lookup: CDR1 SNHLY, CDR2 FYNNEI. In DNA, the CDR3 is TGTGCCAGCAGTGGACAGGGGAATGAGCAGTTCCTC. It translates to CASSGQGNEQFL.

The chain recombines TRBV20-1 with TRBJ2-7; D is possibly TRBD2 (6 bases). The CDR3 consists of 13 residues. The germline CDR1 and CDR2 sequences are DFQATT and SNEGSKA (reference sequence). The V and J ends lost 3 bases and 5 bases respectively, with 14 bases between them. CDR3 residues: CSASQEGFDEQYF. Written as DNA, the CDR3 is TGCAGTGCTAGCCAGGAGGGGTTCGACGAGCAGTACTTC.

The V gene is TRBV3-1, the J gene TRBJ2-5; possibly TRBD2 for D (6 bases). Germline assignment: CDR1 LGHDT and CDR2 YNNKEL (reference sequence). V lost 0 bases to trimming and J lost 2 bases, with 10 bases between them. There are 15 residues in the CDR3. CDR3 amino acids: CASSQDAGGQETQYF. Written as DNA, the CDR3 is TGTGCCAGCAGCCAAGATGCCGGGGGTCAAGAGACCCAGTACTTC.

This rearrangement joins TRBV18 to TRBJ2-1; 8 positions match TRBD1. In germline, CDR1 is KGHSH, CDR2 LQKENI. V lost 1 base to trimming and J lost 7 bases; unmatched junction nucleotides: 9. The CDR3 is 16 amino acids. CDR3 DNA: TGTGCCAGCTCACCACTTTCAGGACAGGGAAGAAATGAGCAGTTCTTC. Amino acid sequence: CASSPLSGQGRNEQFF.

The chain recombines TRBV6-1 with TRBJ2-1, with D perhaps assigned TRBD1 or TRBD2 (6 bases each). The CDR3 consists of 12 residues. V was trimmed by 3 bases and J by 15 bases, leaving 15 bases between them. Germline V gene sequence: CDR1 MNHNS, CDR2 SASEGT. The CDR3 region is CASSELGGRRFF. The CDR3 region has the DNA TGTGCCAGCAGTGAGTTGGGGGGCAGGCGGTTCTTC.

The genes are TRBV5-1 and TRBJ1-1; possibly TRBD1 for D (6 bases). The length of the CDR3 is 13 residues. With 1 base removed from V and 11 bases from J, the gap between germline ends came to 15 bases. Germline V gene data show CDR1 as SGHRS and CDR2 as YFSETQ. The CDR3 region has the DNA TGCGCCAGCAGCTTGACATCCCCAGGGGCCGCTTTCTTT. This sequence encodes CASSLTSPGAAFF.

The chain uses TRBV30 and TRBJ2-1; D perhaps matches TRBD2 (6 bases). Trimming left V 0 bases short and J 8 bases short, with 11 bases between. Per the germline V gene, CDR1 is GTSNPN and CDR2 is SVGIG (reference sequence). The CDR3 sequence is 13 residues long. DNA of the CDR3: TGTGCCTGGAGTGTACGGGGACTCTATGAGCAGTTCTTC. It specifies CAWSVRGLYEQFF.

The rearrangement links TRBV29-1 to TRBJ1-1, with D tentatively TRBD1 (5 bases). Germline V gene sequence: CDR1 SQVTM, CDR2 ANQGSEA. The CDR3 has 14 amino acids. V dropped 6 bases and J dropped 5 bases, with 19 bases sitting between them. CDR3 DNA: TGCAGCGTGAAAAAGGGGACTCCGATAACTGAAGCTTTCTTT. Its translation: CSVKKGTPITEAFF.

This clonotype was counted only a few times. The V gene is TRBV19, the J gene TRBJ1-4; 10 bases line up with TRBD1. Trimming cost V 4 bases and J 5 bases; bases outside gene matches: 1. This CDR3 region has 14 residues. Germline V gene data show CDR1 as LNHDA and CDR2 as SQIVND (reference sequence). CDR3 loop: CASSTGQGNEKLFF. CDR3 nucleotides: TGTGCCAGTAGTACGGGACAGGGGAATGAAAAACTGTTTTTT.

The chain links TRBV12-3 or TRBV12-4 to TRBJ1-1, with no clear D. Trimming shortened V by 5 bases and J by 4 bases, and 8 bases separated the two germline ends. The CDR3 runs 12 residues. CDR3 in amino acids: CASSPVGTEAFF. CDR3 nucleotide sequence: TGTGCCAGCAGTCCGGTCGGCACTGAAGCTTTCTTT.

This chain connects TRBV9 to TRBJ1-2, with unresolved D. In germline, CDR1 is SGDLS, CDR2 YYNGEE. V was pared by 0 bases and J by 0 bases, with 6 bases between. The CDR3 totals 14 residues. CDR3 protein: CASSVDWANYGYTF. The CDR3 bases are TGTGCCAGCAGCGTAGATTGGGCTAACTATGGCTACACCTTC.

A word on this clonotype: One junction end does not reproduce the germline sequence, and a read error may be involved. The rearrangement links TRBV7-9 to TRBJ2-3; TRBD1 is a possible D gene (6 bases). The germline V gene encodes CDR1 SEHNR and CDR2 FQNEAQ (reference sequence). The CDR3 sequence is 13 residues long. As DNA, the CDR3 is TGTGCCAGCAGCTTAGTGGGGGCGGACACCCTTTTTTTT. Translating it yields CASSLVGADTLFF.

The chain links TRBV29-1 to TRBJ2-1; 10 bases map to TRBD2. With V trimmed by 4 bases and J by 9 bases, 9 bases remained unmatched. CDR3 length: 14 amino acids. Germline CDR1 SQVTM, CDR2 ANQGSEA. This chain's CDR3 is CSVAEAGGTREQFF. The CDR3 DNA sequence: TGCAGCGTTGCAGAAGCGGGGGGGACTCGTGAGCAGTTCTTC.

The CDR3 DNA reads as TGTGCCAGCAGCCAAGGCTACGGCGAGCAGTACTTC. It codes for CASSQGYGEQYF. The gene calls are TRBV3-1 and TRBJ2-7; D is unresolved. The CDR3 length is 12 residues. Germline V gene data show CDR1 as LGHDT and CDR2 as YNNKEL (reference sequence). Trimming stripped 1 base from V and 6 bases from J, with 7 bases between.

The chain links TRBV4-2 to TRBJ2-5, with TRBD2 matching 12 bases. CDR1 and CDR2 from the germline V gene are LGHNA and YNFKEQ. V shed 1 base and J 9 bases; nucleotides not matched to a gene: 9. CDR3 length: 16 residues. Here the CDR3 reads CASSQAGASGGESQYF. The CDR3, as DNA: TGTGCCAGCAGCCAAGCTGGGGCTAGCGGGGGGGAGTCCCAGTACTTC.

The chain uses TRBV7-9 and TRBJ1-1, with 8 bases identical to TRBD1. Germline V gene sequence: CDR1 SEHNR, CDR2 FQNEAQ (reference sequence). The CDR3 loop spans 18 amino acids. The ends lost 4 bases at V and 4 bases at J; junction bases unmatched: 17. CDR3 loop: CASSSAHFDRGFSTEAFF. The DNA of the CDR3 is TGTGCCAGCAGCTCAGCACACTTCGACAGGGGCTTTTCCACTGAAGCTTTCTTT.